The clone carrying this T cell receptor beta chain has a count of ten or more. Its antigen is not identified. UMIs were added to TCR cDNA along with a universal primer site when it was made by 5'RACE template switching. A single record per CDR3 protein comes from TCRdb applying MiXCR to the 5' RACE reads. The sample carries 150,000 to 200,000 distinct CDR3 sequences, about 6% recorded once. This sample was taken from a study of T cells after yellow fever vaccination. This CDR3 contains 13 residues. V lost 2 bases to trimming and J lost 5 bases, with 6 bases between them. CDR1 and CDR2 (germline): MGHRA, YSYEKL. General study results and limits: The bulk population could contribute abundant contaminating clonotypes to FACS-sorted repertoires.

The input for sequencing was CD4+ T cells sorted from PBMCs, taken on the day of the first yellow fever vaccination. The sequence came from a man younger than 35 who received the YFV17D yellow fever vaccine. The chain combines TRBV4-1 with TRBJ1-4; no clear D gene. The CDR3 nucleotides are TGCGCCAGCAGCCAACAGTTAAATGAAAAACTGTTTTTT. Its protein product is CASSQQLNEKLFF.